This T cell receptor (beta chain) was sequenced in a study of control samples from healthy donors and cancer patients. Trimming took off 0 bases at V and 8 bases at J, with 17 bases between the two ends. CDR3 length: 17 amino acids. Germline V gives CDR1 LGHDT, CDR2 YNNKEL (reference sequence). Only in-frame clones appear in the TCRdb table, and some are missing; sequencing was by immunoSEQ multiplex PCR. The table lists roughly 150,000 clones, nearly 95% of them singletons. The chain joins TRBV3-1 (or the pseudogene TRBV3-2) to TRBJ1-6, with D unresolved. This TCR was recovered from a man in his fifties or sixties in good health. Sequences were obtained from blood. Here the CDR3 DNA reads TGTGCCAGCAGCCAAGATGCAGGTCCGACTTATTATTCACCCCTCCACTTT. Amino acid sequence: CASSQDAGPTYYSPLHF.